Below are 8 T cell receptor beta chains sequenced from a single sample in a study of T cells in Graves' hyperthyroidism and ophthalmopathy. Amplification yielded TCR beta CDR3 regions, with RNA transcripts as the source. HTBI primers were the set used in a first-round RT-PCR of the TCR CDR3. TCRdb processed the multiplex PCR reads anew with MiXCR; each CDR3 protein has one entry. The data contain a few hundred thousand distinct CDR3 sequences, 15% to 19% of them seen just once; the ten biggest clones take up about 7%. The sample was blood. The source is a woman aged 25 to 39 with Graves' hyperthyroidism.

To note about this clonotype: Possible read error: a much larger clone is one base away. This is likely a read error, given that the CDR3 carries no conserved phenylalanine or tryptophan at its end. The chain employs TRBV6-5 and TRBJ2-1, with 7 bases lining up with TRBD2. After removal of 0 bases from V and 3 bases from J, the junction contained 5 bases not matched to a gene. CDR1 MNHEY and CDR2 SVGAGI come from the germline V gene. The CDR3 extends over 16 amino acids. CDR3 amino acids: CASSYSLLAVYNEQFL. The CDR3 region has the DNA TGTGCCAGCAGTTACTCTCTCCTAGCGGTCTACAATGAGCAGTTCCTC.

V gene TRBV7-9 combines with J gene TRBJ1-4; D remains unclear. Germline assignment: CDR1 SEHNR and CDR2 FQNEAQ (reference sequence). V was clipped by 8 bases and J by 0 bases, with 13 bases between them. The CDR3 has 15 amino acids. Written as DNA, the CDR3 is TGTGCCAGCTCAACAAGCAGTGCAACTAATGAAAAACTGTTTTTT. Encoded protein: CASSTSSATNEKLFF.

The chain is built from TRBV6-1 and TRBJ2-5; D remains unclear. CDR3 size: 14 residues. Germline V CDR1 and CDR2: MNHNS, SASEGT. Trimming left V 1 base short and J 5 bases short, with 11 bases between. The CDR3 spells CASSEDGRWETQYF. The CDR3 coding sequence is TGTGCCAGCAGTGAAGACGGCAGGTGGGAGACCCAGTACTTC.

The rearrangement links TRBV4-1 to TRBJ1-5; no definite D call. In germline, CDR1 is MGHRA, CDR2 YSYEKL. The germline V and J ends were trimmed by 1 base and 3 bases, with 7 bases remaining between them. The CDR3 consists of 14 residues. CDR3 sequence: CASSQGEHNQPQHF. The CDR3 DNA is TGCGCCAGCAGCCAAGGAGAACACAATCAGCCCCAGCATTTT.

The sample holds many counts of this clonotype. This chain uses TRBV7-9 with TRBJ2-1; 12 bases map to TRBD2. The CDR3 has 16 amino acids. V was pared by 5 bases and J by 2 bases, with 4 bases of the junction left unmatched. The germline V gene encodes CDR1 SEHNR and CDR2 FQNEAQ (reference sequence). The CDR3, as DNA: TGTGCCAGCAGCAAGCTAGCGGGAGGGACCTACAATGAGCAGTTCTTC. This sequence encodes CASSKLAGGTYNEQFF.

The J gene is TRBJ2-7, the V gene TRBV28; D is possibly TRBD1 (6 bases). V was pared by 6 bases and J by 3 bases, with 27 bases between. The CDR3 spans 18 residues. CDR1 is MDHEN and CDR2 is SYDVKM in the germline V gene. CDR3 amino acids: CASSTGRQTDRRDYEQYF. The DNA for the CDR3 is TGTGCCAGCAGCACAGGGAGACAGACAGACCGACGGGACTACGAGCAGTACTTC.

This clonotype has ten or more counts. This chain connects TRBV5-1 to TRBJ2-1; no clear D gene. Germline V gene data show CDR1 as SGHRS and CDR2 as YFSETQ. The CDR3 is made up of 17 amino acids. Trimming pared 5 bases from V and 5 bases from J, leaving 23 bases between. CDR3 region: CASRVTRFHRTHNEQFF. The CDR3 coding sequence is TGCGCCAGCAGGGTGACTCGCTTTCACCGAACCCACAATGAGCAGTTCTTC.

CDR3 in DNA: TGTGCCAGCAGTGAATCGGGGGGGTTATACAATGAGCAGTTCTTC. Translation gives CASSESGGLYNEQFF. The chain recombines TRBV6-1 with TRBJ2-1; 8 bases fit TRBD2. The CDR3 loop spans 15 amino acids. V shed 2 bases and J 4 bases; nucleotides not matched to a gene: 4. CDR1 is MNHNS and CDR2 is SASEGT in the germline V gene.